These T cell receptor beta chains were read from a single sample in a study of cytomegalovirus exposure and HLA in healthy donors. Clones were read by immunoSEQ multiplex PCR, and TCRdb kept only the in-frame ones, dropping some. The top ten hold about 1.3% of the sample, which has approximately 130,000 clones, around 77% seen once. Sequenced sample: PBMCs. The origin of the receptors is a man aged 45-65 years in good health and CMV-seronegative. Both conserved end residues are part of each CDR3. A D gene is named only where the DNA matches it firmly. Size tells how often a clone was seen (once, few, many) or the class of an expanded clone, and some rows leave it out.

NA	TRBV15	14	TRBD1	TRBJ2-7	TGTGCCACCAGCTCAGGACAGGGGACTTACGAGCAGTACTTC	CATSSGQGTYEQYF
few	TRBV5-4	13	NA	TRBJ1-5	TGTGCCAGCAGCTTGGGCCAGAATCAGCCCCAGCATTTT	CASSLGQNQPQHF
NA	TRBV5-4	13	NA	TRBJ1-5	TGTGCCAGCAGCTTGGACGGGGTTCAGCCCCAGCATTTT	CASSLDGVQPQHF
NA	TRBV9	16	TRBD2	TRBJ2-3	TGTGCCAGCAGCGCCCGGACTAGCGGACGCACAGATACGCAGTATTTT	CASSARTSGRTDTQYF
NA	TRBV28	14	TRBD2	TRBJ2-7	TGTGCCAGCAGTGCAGCGGGAGCGTCCTACGAGCAGTACTTC	CASSAAGASYEQYF
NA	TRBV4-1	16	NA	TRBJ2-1	TGCGCCAGCAGTAGTGTCGACTTGATAGCCTACAATGAGCAGTTCTTC	CASSSVDLIAYNEQFF
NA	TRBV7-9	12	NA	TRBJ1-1	TGTGCCAGCAGCCCCCTCGGTACTGAAGCTTTCTTT	CASSPLGTEAFF
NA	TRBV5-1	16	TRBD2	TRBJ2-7	TGCGCCAGCAGACCTGATACACTAGCGGGGGGCCCCGAGCAGTACTTC	CASRPDTLAGGPEQYF
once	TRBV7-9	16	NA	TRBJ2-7	TGTGCCAGCAGCTTTCTTCGGCAGGGATTCACCTACGAGCAGTACTTC	CASSFLRQGFTYEQYF
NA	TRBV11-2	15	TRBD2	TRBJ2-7	TGTGCCAGCGCTACAACTAGCGGGGGGTCCTACGAGCAGTACTTC	CASATTSGGSYEQYF
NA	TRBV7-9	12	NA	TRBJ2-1	TGTGCCAGCAGCTTAGAACGGTATGAGCAGTTCTTC	CASSLERYEQFF
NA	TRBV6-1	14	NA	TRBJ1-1	TGTGCCAGCAGTAGGACAGTCGGTAGCACTGAAGCTTTCTTT	CASSRTVGSTEAFF
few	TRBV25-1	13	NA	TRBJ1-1	TGTGCCAGCAGTGAATGGGGGGGCACTGAAGCTTTCTTT	CASSEWGGTEAFF
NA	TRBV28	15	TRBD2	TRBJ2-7	TGTGCCAGCACCCCCGCGGGAGGGCCAGAGTACGAGCAGTACTTC	CASTPAGGPEYEQYF
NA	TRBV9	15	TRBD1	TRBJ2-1	TGTGCCAGCAGCGTAGATAGGGACAGGGGCTATGAGCAGTTCTTC	CASSVDRDRGYEQFF
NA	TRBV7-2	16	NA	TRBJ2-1	TGTGCCAGCAGCTTACTCTGGACAGAGACCTACAATGAGCAGTTCTTC	CASSLLWTETYNEQFF
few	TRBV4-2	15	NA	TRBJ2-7	TGTGCCAGCAGCCAAGAACAACCCCAACCCTACGAGCAGTACTTC	CASSQEQPQPYEQYF
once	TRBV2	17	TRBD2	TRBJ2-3	TGTGCCAGCAGGACTAGCGGGAGGTTCCGTGGCACAGATACGCAGTATTTT	CASRTSGRFRGTDTQYF
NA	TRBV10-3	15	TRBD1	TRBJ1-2	TGTGCCATCAGTGGGGACCGGGACAGGGCGTATGGCTACACCTTC	CAISGDRDRAYGYTF
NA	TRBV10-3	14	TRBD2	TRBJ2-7	TGTGCCATCAAAGCGCGGGGGGACTCCTACGAGCAGTACTTC	CAIKARGDSYEQYF
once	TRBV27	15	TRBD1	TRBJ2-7	TGTGCCAGCAGTTCCCAGACAGGGGGCGAGCCCGAGCAGTACTTC	CASSSQTGGEPEQYF
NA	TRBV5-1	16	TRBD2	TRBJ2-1	TGCGCCAGCAGCGGGGGGACTAGCGGGAGGTTCGGTGAGCAGTTCTTC	CASSGGTSGRFGEQFF
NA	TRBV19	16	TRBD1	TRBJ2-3	TGTGCCAGTAGTACCCGGGACAGGGAGGGCACAGATACGCAGTATTTT	CASSTRDREGTDTQYF
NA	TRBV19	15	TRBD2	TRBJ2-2	TGTGCCAGTAGGGCCGCTAGCGGGAGCTCCGGGGAGCTGTTTTTT	CASRAASGSSGELFF
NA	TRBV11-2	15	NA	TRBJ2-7	TGTGCCAGCAGCTTTTTGTCCGGGAAGCGCTACGAGCAGTACTTC	CASSFLSGKRYEQYF
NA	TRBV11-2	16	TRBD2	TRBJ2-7	TGTGCCAGCAGCTTACTAGCGGGTTCTTTTTCCTACGAGCAGTACTTC	CASSLLAGSFSYEQYF
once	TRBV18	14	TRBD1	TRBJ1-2	TGTGCCAGCTCTCCCGACAGGGTGTCGGGTGGCTACACCTTC	CASSPDRVSGGYTF
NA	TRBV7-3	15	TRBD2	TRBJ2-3	TGTGCCAGCAGCTTCTCGGCGGGAGGCGGGGAGACGCAGTATTTT	CASSFSAGGGETQYF
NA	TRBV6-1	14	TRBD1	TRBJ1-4	TGTGCCAGCAGTGTTGGACAGGGGTGGGAAAAACTGTTTTTT	CASSVGQGWEKLFF
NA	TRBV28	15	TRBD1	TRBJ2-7	TGTGCCAGCAGTTCGACAGGGATTCAAATCTACGAGCAGTACTTC	CASSSTGIQIYEQYF
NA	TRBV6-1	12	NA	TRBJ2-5	TGTGCCAGCAGTGCCCGTGGGCAGACCCAGTACTTC	CASSARGQTQYF
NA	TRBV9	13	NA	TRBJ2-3	TGTGCCAGCAGCGTAGAGGGGACAGATACGCAGTATTTT	CASSVEGTDTQYF
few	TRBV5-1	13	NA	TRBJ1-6	TGCGCCAGCAGCTTGGATCCTCCCTCACCCCTCCACTTT	CASSLDPPSPLHF
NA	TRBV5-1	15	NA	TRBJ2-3	TGCGCCAGCAGCAAACAGGGCCAAAGCACAGATACGCAGTATTTT	CASSKQGQSTDTQYF
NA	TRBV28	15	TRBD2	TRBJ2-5	TGTGCCAGCACCGGAGCGGGAGATTTAGGAGAGACCCAGTACTTC	CASTGAGDLGETQYF
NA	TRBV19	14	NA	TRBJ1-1	TGTGCCAGTAGTATCTCACAGGTGAACACTGAAGCTTTCTTT	CASSISQVNTEAFF
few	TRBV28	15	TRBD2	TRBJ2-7	TGTGCCAGCAGTTTAGCTAGCGGGGAGGCTTCAGGGCAGTACTTC	CASSLASGEASGQYF